This TCR beta chain was captured by sequencing in a study of breast tumors, draining lymph nodes, adjacent tissues. This clonotype is labeled as medium-sized. No antigen is known for it. The V segment lost 3 bases and the J segment 7 bases; nucleotides outside the gene matches: 6. The CDR3 runs 14 residues. Looked up from germline, CDR1 is MNHNS and CDR2 is SASEGT. TCRdb re-analysed the multiplex PCR reads in MiXCR, keeping a single row per CDR3 protein. Here the sample spans approximately 7,600 distinct CDR3 sequences, around 70% being singletons. Study-wide results and limits: Most tumor T cells seemingly derive from lymph node, then expand in tumor.

This receptor was identified in a female donor with breast cancer. Some clones in this sample may be carry-over from other donors' samples. What was sequenced was tumor-adjacent breast tissue. The chain employs TRBV6-1 and TRBJ1-5; TRBD1 matches at 7 bases. The CDR3 coding sequence is TGTGCCAGCAGTGAGTCAGACAGGGCCCAGCCCCAGCATTTT. Protein: CASSESDRAQPQHF.